This T cell receptor beta chain was captured in a study of regulatory dendritic cells for organ transplantation. About the study: Monocytes received vitamin D3 on days 0 and 4, IL-10 on day 4.

Note on this clone: Its antigen remains unknown.

Sorted subsets were CFSE-labeled and cultured approximately 5 days with allogeneic dendritic cells. Naive CD45RA+ and memory CD45RO+ CD4+ or CD8+ T cells were FACS-sorted. Findings and limits, study-wide: Alloreactive memory CD8+ T cell pools varied considerably between individuals.

V shed 4 bases, J shed 4 bases, and the junction held 5 bases outside the gene matches. There are 13 residues in the CDR3. Germline V lookup: CDR1 SQVTM, CDR2 ANQGSEA. Sequencing was performed with immunoSEQ multiplex PCR; in TCRdb, only in-frame clones are kept and a portion is missing. This table holds 12,000 or so clones, 62% found once. This receptor was obtained from a human donor in good health. This rearrangement joins TRBV29-1 to TRBJ2-7; 9 bases match TRBD2. The material sequenced was naive CD8+ T cells from blood cultured with dendritic cells. Subset indicated: CD45RA+ naive T cells. The CDR3 loop is CSVGGGGAYEQYF. CDR3 nucleotides: TGCAGCGTTGGTGGCGGGGGGGCATACGAGCAGTACTTC.